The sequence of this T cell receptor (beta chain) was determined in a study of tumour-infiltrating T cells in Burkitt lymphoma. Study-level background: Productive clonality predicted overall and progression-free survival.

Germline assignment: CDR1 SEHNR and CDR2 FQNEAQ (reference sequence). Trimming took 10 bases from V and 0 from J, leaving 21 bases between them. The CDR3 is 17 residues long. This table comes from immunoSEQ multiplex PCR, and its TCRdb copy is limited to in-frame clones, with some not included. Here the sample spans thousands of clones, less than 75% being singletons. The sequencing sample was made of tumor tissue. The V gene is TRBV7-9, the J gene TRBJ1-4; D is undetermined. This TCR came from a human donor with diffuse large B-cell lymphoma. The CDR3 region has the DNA TGTGCCACCCAGAGAGGGCCGCCGGTCACAACTAATGAAAAACTGTTTTTT. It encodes CATQRGPPVTTNEKLFF.